The present entry profiles one T cell receptor beta chain with its context. Its antigen remains unknown. PCR used 60 Vbeta primers and 13 Jbeta primers. Measured with immunoSEQ multiplex PCR; TCRdb has only the in-frame clones, and not every one. The sample includes some 34,000 clones, roughly 67% of them seen just once. Although they were nominally healthy when sampled, donors likely had unrecorded immune exposures. Germline V lookup: CDR1 KGHSH, CDR2 LQKENI. The CDR3 runs 16 residues. J lost 5 bases, V lost 1 base, and 6 bases had no gene match. This sample is part of a study of cytomegalovirus exposure and HLA in healthy donors. General study findings and limits: Links to common viral pathogens appeared, in a later analysis, for several of the most significant clusters. In a later analysis, specific HLA alleles were associated with under 20,000 TCR beta sequences at a 0.05 false discovery rate.

The receptor's source is a man aged 35-49 years in good health and CMV-seropositive. The chain employs TRBV18 and TRBJ2-2; 8 bases line up with TRBD1. The source material was PBMCs. CDR3 loop: CASSPRQGQETGELFF. The CDR3, as DNA: TGTGCCAGCTCACCACGACAGGGGCAGGAGACCGGGGAGCTGTTTTTT.